The rows below give T cell receptor beta chains drawn from one sample of a study of T cell responses to AZD1222 COVID-19 vaccine. Assay used: immunoSEQ multiplex PCR; TCRdb lists only in-frame clones, some missing. The data show about 140,000 clones, around 92% seen once. The source material was peripheral blood, sampled on day 0 of AZD1222 vaccination. These receptors all come from an adult in good health. Each CDR3 is given with its conserved first and last residue.

j_call: TRBJ1-2; v_call: TRBV5-4; cdr3_aa: CASSLDRYYGYTF
j_call: TRBJ2-3; v_call: TRBV7-2; cdr3_aa: CASSPGGRALADTQYF
j_call: TRBJ2-1; v_call: TRBV7-3; cdr3_aa: CASSRERSSYNEQFF
j_call: TRBJ2-1; v_call: TRBV5-4; cdr3_aa: CASSLAFLAGTSSYNEQFF
j_call: TRBJ1-5; v_call: TRBV7-9; cdr3_aa: CASSHREVGQPQHF
j_call: TRBJ1-5; v_call: TRBV6-1; cdr3_aa: CASSVQMTGWGQPQHF
j_call: TRBJ2-3; v_call: TRBV3-1/TRBV3-2; cdr3_aa: CASSSRGTGVTDTQYF
j_call: TRBJ2-3; v_call: TRBV19; cdr3_aa: CASTLTDLSTDTQYF
j_call: TRBJ2-1; v_call: TRBV3-1/TRBV3-2; cdr3_aa: CASSYRLAGESVENEQFF
j_call: TRBJ2-1; v_call: TRBV5-1; cdr3_aa: CASSALTSGRLVQFF
j_call: TRBJ2-5; v_call: TRBV6-5; cdr3_aa: CASSSPVGGWETQYF
j_call: TRBJ1-6; v_call: TRBV21-1; cdr3_aa: CASPEDRNSPLHF
j_call: TRBJ2-6; v_call: TRBV15; cdr3_aa: CATSRDPGYGANVLTF
j_call: TRBJ1-6; v_call: TRBV2; cdr3_aa: CASSGTVNSPLHF
j_call: TRBJ2-1; v_call: TRBV5-1; cdr3_aa: CASSIGRPSYNEQFF
j_call: TRBJ2-7; v_call: TRBV7-8; cdr3_aa: CASSLASTGGPYEQYF
j_call: TRBJ1-1; v_call: TRBV21-1; cdr3_aa: CASRTEVVSNTEAFF
j_call: TRBJ1-1; v_call: TRBV29-1; cdr3_aa: CSGARNMNTEAFF
j_call: TRBJ1-1; v_call: TRBV9; cdr3_aa: CASSVVSNRGNTEAFF
j_call: TRBJ2-1; v_call: TRBV6-2/TRBV6-3; cdr3_aa: CASSDKYRANEQFF
j_call: TRBJ2-3; v_call: TRBV4-2; cdr3_aa: CASSQGVRGRVTDTQYF
j_call: TRBJ2-5; v_call: TRBV6-2/TRBV6-3; cdr3_aa: CASSLAGVGETQYF
j_call: TRBJ2-2; v_call: TRBV5-4; cdr3_aa: CASSPMGRGELFF
j_call: TRBJ1-1; v_call: TRBV7-9; cdr3_aa: CASSLAVWDRIEAFF
j_call: TRBJ1-2; v_call: TRBV7-2; cdr3_aa: CASSLRDRIEGYTF
j_call: TRBJ1-1; v_call: TRBV2; cdr3_aa: CASSFPNTATTEAFF
j_call: TRBJ1-2; v_call: TRBV19; cdr3_aa: CASSIVAGTGGIYGYTF
j_call: TRBJ2-3; v_call: TRBV10-1; cdr3_aa: CASSAINRGRTDTQYF
j_call: TRBJ1-5; v_call: TRBV6-1; cdr3_aa: CASSEGQGYQPQHF
j_call: TRBJ2-3; v_call: TRBV7-2; cdr3_aa: CASSLVAAGESDTQYF
j_call: TRBJ2-7; v_call: TRBV9; cdr3_aa: CASSATGARGYEQYF
j_call: TRBJ2-7; v_call: TRBV5-6; cdr3_aa: CASSPGFSGQGRNEQYF
j_call: TRBJ1-4; v_call: TRBV18; cdr3_aa: CASSPGDLNEKLFF
j_call: TRBJ1-3; v_call: TRBV4-2; cdr3_aa: CASSISGTGLPYSGNTIYF
j_call: TRBJ2-1; v_call: TRBV6-5; cdr3_aa: CASSYGWTGDYNEQFF
j_call: TRBJ1-5; v_call: TRBV5-1; cdr3_aa: CASSPGFFGEPQHF
j_call: TRBJ1-1; v_call: TRBV7-9; cdr3_aa: CASSFTGTEAFF
j_call: TRBJ1-2; v_call: TRBV9; cdr3_aa: CASSTNPGQGASPLRNYGYTF
j_call: TRBJ2-5; v_call: TRBV11-2; cdr3_aa: CASSKQGAETQYF
j_call: TRBJ2-2; v_call: TRBV5-1; cdr3_aa: CASSLSAGNTGELFF
j_call: TRBJ2-5; v_call: TRBV18; cdr3_aa: CASSPGTKETQYF
j_call: TRBJ2-7; v_call: TRBV14; cdr3_aa: CASSQHGYEQYF
j_call: TRBJ1-3; v_call: TRBV10-3; cdr3_aa: CAIRSSNSGNTIYF
j_call: TRBJ1-4; v_call: TRBV9; cdr3_aa: CASSVGTPTNEKLFF
j_call: TRBJ1-2; v_call: TRBV19; cdr3_aa: CASSIDGQARYGYTF
j_call: TRBJ2-7; v_call: TRBV4-3; cdr3_aa: CASSQDLGTGSSEQYF
j_call: TRBJ1-2; v_call: TRBV2; cdr3_aa: CASSVQGGSGYTF
j_call: TRBJ2-3; v_call: TRBV7-2; cdr3_aa: CASSLVGGTGTDTQYF
j_call: TRBJ1-2; v_call: TRBV11-2; cdr3_aa: CASSSRAGPSYGYTF
j_call: TRBJ1-5; v_call: TRBV6-2/TRBV6-3; cdr3_aa: CASSQGRYQPQHF
j_call: TRBJ2-7; v_call: TRBV5-4; cdr3_aa: CASSLSDGGEQYF
j_call: TRBJ1-6; v_call: TRBV29-1; cdr3_aa: CSVAVGQGNRSYNSPLHF
j_call: TRBJ2-7; v_call: TRBV4-3; cdr3_aa: CASSQDPTEPYEQYF